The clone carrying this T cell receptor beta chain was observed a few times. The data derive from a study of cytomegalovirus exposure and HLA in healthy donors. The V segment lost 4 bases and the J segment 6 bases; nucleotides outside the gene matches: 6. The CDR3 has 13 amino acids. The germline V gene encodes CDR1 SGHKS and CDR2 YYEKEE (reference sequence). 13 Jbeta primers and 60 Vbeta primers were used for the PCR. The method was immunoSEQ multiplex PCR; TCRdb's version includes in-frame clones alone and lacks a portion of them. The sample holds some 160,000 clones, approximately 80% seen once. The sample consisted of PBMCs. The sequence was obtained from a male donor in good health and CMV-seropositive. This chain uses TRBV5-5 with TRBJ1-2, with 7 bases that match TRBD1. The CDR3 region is CASSPWTGNGYTF. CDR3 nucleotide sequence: TGTGCCAGCAGCCCTTGGACAGGCAATGGCTACACCTTC.